One and the same sample provided the 12 T cell receptor beta chains below, sequenced in a study of cytomegalovirus exposure and HLA in healthy donors. Some clones are missing from TCRdb's copy, which holds only in-frame ones; the method was immunoSEQ multiplex PCR. The sample has 180,000 or so clones; roughly 88% are singletons. The sample was PBMCs. The receptors stem from a woman aged 25 to 39 in good health and CMV-seropositive.

V usage is TRBV4-1 and J usage is TRBJ2-1; 9 bases align to TRBD2. V dropped 3 bases and J dropped 9; count of bases not matched to a gene: 6. Looked up from germline, CDR1 is MGHRA and CDR2 is YSYEKL. This CDR3 has 14 residues. The DNA of the CDR3 is TGCGCCAGCAGCCAGGGCGGGAGGGCCTTTGAGCAGTTCTTC. Its protein product is CASSQGGRAFEQFF.

The V gene is TRBV6-4, the J gene TRBJ2-3, with TRBD2 matching over 10 bases. V was clipped by 2 bases and J by 1 base; unmatched bases: 3. The germline V gene encodes CDR1 MRHNA and CDR2 SNTAGT. This CDR3 comprises 16 residues. The CDR3 region has the DNA TGTGCCAGCAGTGACCAAGCGGGAGGGGGCACAGATACGCAGTATTTT. Residues: CASSDQAGGGTDTQYF.

The chain combines TRBV30 with TRBJ1-5, with TRBD1 as a possible D gene (5 bases). The germline V gene encodes CDR1 GTSNPN and CDR2 SVGIG (reference sequence). The germline V and J ends were trimmed by 0 bases and 4 bases, with 16 bases remaining between them. This CDR3 is built from 16 residues. The CDR3 protein is CAWSVFSGASNQPQHF. The CDR3 bases are TGTGCCTGGAGTGTATTTAGTGGGGCATCAAATCAGCCCCAGCATTTT.

CDR3 DNA: TGCAGCGTTGAGTTAAGCGGGAGAGGCTTGGAGACCCAGTACTTC. Protein product: CSVELSGRGLETQYF. The chain has TRBV29-1 and TRBJ2-5, with TRBD2 matching 8 bases. V was clipped by 3 bases and J by 5 bases; unmatched bases: 11. The CDR3 is made up of 15 amino acids. Germline CDR1 SQVTM, CDR2 ANQGSEA.

J is TRBJ2-1 and V is TRBV20-1; 7 bases line up with TRBD2. Germline trimming cut 6 bases from V and 9 bases from J; bases unmatched to any gene: 2. CDR1 DFQATT and CDR2 SNEGSKA come from the germline V gene (reference sequence). The CDR3 has 10 residues. The CDR3 DNA reads as TGCAGTGCCGGGAGGAGTGAGCAGTTCTTC. Amino acid sequence: CSAGRSEQFF.

This clone was found a few times. The rearrangement joins TRBV14 to TRBJ2-1; 7 nucleotides align to TRBD2. The V gene end was trimmed by 1 base and the J gene end by 9 bases; junction bases not matched to a gene: 12. The CDR3 covers 16 residues. Germline lookup yields CDR1 SGHDN and CDR2 FVKESK. The CDR3 nucleotides read TGTGCCAGCAGCCAAGTTGGTGGGAGGGCCGGTCGTGAGCAGTTCTTC. Protein: CASSQVGGRAGREQFF.

The count of this clone is one. J is TRBJ2-7 and V is TRBV7-9, with no clear D. The CDR3 runs to 14 residues. CDR1 is SEHNR, CDR2 FQNEAQ, per germline (reference sequence). Trimming left V 1 base short and J 3 bases short, with 10 bases between. As DNA, the CDR3 is TGTGCCAGCAGCTTAGGCTCAGGATTCTACGAGCAGTACTTC. This sequence encodes CASSLGSGFYEQYF.

This chain joins TRBV6-1 and TRBJ2-1, with D possibly matching TRBD1 (6 bases). This CDR3 contains 13 residues. Between the trimmed V and J ends, which lost 7 bases and 5 bases, there was a span of 12 bases. Germline V gives CDR1 MNHNS, CDR2 SASEGT. The CDR3 DNA sequence: TGTGCCAGCAACAGGGCGGAAAACAATGAGCAGTTCTTC. Amino acids: CASNRAENNEQFF.

The V and J genes are TRBV10-2 and TRBJ1-2; no reliable D call. Germline V gene sequence: CDR1 WSHSY, CDR2 SAAADI. V shed 0 bases and J shed 8 bases, with 13 bases lying between them. This CDR3 comprises 14 residues. CDR3 sequence (DNA): TGCGCCAGCAGTGAGTCACGGGCAACGGGGGGCTACACCTTC. Translating gives CASSESRATGGYTF.

This clone was seen only a few times. The V gene is TRBV30, the J gene TRBJ1-2, with 7 bases aligning to TRBD1. The J segment lost 9 bases and the V segment lost 6 bases, leaving 13 bases of the junction unmatched. The CDR3 spans 13 residues. CDR1 GTSNPN and CDR2 SVGIG come from the germline V gene (reference sequence). DNA of the CDR3: TGTGCCTGTCCCGCCGTGACAGGGTTCAGCTACACCTTC. Translation: CACPAVTGFSYTF.

This clone was seen a handful of times. This chain connects TRBV6-6 to TRBJ1-2; no reliable D call. CDR3 length: 16 amino acids. Trimming took off 5 bases at V and 4 bases at J, with 20 bases between the two ends. Per germline, CDR1 MNHNY and CDR2 SVGAGI (reference sequence). The CDR3: CASSPSPSLGSYGYTF. DNA of the CDR3: TGTGCCAGCAGTCCTTCCCCCAGCCTGGGGAGCTATGGCTACACCTTC.

The chain links TRBV10-3 to TRBJ2-7; no reliable D call. Per germline, CDR1 ENHRY and CDR2 SYGVKD. The CDR3 is 15 amino acids. V was shortened by 5 bases and J by 0 bases, with 14 bases between the two germline ends. This CDR3 is CAISRTTSASYEQYF. CDR3 coding DNA: TGTGCCATCAGTAGAACTACCTCTGCCTCCTACGAGCAGTACTTC.